This is a list of T cell receptor beta chains from one sample in a study of long-term antiretroviral therapy in people with HIV. TCRdb keeps only in-frame clones here, not all; method: immunoSEQ multiplex PCR. The sample lists around 32,000 clones, roughly 97% seen once, with approximately 2% in the top ten. This material consisted of unsorted PBMCs, taken 7.6 years after starting antiretroviral therapy. Receptor source: a man aged 25-45 years with HIV. CDR3s include the opening cysteine and the closing phenylalanine or tryptophan. D genes are given only for firm matches. Clone size is given for some rows only: seen once, a few or many times, or a class if the clone is expanded.

v_gene: TRBV10-2
j_gene: TRBJ2-1
abundance: .
d_gene: .
CDR3aa: CATRDPNNEQFF
CDR3nt: TGCGCCACCCGGGACCCGAACAATGAGCAGTTCTTC

v_gene: TRBV7-7
j_gene: TRBJ1-5
abundance: .
d_gene: .
CDR3aa: CASSLFLTTSNQPQHF
CDR3nt: TGTGCTAGCAGCTTATTCCTTACTACTAGCAATCAGCCCCAGCATTTT

v_gene: TRBV4-2
j_gene: TRBJ2-2
abundance: .
d_gene: TRBD2
CDR3aa: CASSPRGGGRVWTGELFF
CDR3nt: TGTGCCAGCAGCCCCCGGGGGGGCGGGAGAGTATGGACCGGGGAGCTGTTTTTT

v_gene: TRBV9
j_gene: TRBJ2-1
abundance: .
d_gene: TRBD2
CDR3aa: CASSFFSGGRSYNEQFF
CDR3nt: TGTGCCAGCAGCTTCTTTAGCGGGGGGCGCTCCTACAATGAGCAGTTCTTC

v_gene: TRBV7-3
j_gene: TRBJ2-6
abundance: .
d_gene: TRBD1
CDR3aa: CASRRTGEGGANVLTF
CDR3nt: TGTGCCAGCAGACGCACAGGGGAAGGTGGGGCCAACGTCCTGACTTTC

v_gene: TRBV7-3
j_gene: TRBJ1-5
abundance: .
d_gene: .
CDR3aa: CASSFHRGPQPQHF
CDR3nt: TGTGCCAGCAGCTTCCATAGGGGCCCACAGCCCCAGCATTTT

v_gene: TRBV29-1
j_gene: TRBJ1-1
abundance: once
d_gene: .
CDR3aa: CSVDANTEAFF
CDR3nt: TGCAGCGTCGACGCCAACACTGAAGCTTTCTTT

v_gene: TRBV15
j_gene: TRBJ2-5
abundance: .
d_gene: TRBD1
CDR3aa: CATSSPAGTGDKETQYF
CDR3nt: TGTGCCACCAGCAGTCCCGCCGGGACAGGGGATAAAGAGACCCAGTACTTC

v_gene: TRBV9
j_gene: TRBJ2-2
abundance: .
d_gene: .
CDR3aa: CASSRGDNTGELFF
CDR3nt: TGTGCCAGCAGCAGGGGGGACAACACCGGGGAGCTGTTTTTT

v_gene: TRBV19
j_gene: TRBJ1-5
abundance: .
d_gene: .
CDR3aa: CASKRDFQPQHF
CDR3nt: TGTGCCAGTAAGAGAGACTTTCAGCCCCAGCATTTT

v_gene: TRBV7-2
j_gene: TRBJ1-6
abundance: .
d_gene: .
CDR3aa: CASSLARGLSPLHF
CDR3nt: TGTGCCAGCAGCTTAGCGCGAGGGCTTTCACCCCTCCACTTT

v_gene: TRBV4-3
j_gene: TRBJ1-6
abundance: .
d_gene: .
CDR3aa: CASSQDQNNSPLHF
CDR3nt: TGCGCCAGCAGCCAAGACCAGAACAATTCACCCCTCCACTTT

v_gene: TRBV29-1
j_gene: TRBJ1-4
abundance: .
d_gene: TRBD1
CDR3aa: CSAGDSLNEKLFF
CDR3nt: TGCAGCGCCGGGGACAGCCTTAATGAAAAACTGTTTTTT

v_gene: TRBV9
j_gene: TRBJ2-5
abundance: .
d_gene: TRBD1
CDR3aa: CASSAGTGVVQETQYF
CDR3nt: TGTGCCAGCAGCGCCGGGACAGGGGTCGTTCAAGAGACCCAGTACTTC

v_gene: TRBV7-2
j_gene: TRBJ2-5
abundance: .
d_gene: TRBD2
CDR3aa: CASSVAGAQETQYF
CDR3nt: TGTGCCAGCAGTGTAGCGGGGGCCCAAGAGACCCAGTACTTC

v_gene: TRBV9
j_gene: TRBJ2-1
abundance: .
d_gene: .
CDR3aa: CASSPSGSYNEQFF
CDR3nt: TGTGCCAGCAGCCCCTCAGGATCCTACAATGAGCAGTTCTTC

v_gene: TRBV4-1
j_gene: TRBJ2-5
abundance: .
d_gene: TRBD1
CDR3aa: CASSRGQGARETQYF
CDR3nt: TGCGCCAGCAGCCGCGGACAGGGGGCGAGGGAGACCCAGTACTTC

v_gene: TRBV7-3
j_gene: TRBJ2-4
abundance: .
d_gene: TRBD2
CDR3aa: CASSLRPWGSASGEKGAKNIQYF
CDR3nt: TGTGCCAGCAGCTTAAGGCCCTGGGGGAGCGCTAGCGGGGAGAAGGGGGCCAAAAACATTCAGTACTTC

v_gene: TRBV6-5
j_gene: TRBJ2-5
abundance: .
d_gene: TRBD2
CDR3aa: CASSRASGVQETQYF
CDR3nt: TGTGCCAGCAGTCGGGCTAGCGGGGTCCAAGAGACCCAGTACTTC

v_gene: TRBV4-1
j_gene: TRBJ2-7
abundance: .
d_gene: TRBD1
CDR3aa: CASSQDRGTGYDEQYF
CDR3nt: TGCGCCAGCAGCCAAGATCGGGGGACAGGGTACGACGAGCAGTACTTC

v_gene: TRBV20-1
j_gene: TRBJ1-4
abundance: .
d_gene: .
CDR3aa: CSATMPGQLFF
CDR3nt: TGCAGTGCCACCATGCCGGGACAACTGTTTTTT

v_gene: TRBV6-5
j_gene: TRBJ1-2
abundance: .
d_gene: .
CDR3aa: CASMRTGGANGYTF
CDR3nt: TGTGCCAGCATGAGGACCGGGGGGGCTAATGGCTACACCTTC

v_gene: TRBV4-3
j_gene: TRBJ2-7
abundance: .
d_gene: .
CDR3aa: CASSQDPLSSYEQYF
CDR3nt: TGCGCCAGCAGCCAAGATCCTCTATCATCCTACGAGCAGTACTTC

v_gene: TRBV9
j_gene: TRBJ1-4
abundance: .
d_gene: .
CDR3aa: CASSPSGTRHEKLFF
CDR3nt: TGTGCCAGCAGTCCCTCCGGGACGCGGCATGAAAAACTGTTTTTT

v_gene: TRBV6-5
j_gene: TRBJ1-4
abundance: .
d_gene: TRBD1
CDR3aa: CASSSLLQGWGEKLFF
CDR3nt: TGTGCCAGCAGTTCCTTACTACAGGGGTGGGGTGAAAAACTGTTTTTT